The T cell receptor beta chain described here comes from a study of regulatory and conventional T cells in RAG deficiency. The protocol was immunoSEQ multiplex PCR, while the TCRdb copy is restricted to in-frame clones and leaves out a portion. The data hold about 7,800 clones, with approximately 80% observed a single time. Germline CDR1 is LGHNA and CDR2 is YNFKEQ. The CDR3 spans 17 residues. The junction had 16 bases not matched to a gene; V was cut back by 5 bases and J by 9 bases. This clone was seen only a few times. In addition, the sample was reused for a study of regulatory T cells. That investigation notes: Amplification used 52 TRBV primers and 13 TRBJ primers.

Specimen: CD8+ T cells sorted from blood. The rearrangement links TRBV4-2 to TRBJ1-6; 7 bases line up with TRBD1. This receptor was identified in a human donor in good health. Here the CDR3 DNA reads TGTGCCAGCAGCTCCCACGACCTACAGGGGCCCTCTTCACCCCTCCACTTT. Residues: CASSSHDLQGPSSPLHF.